One and the same sample provided the 18 T cell receptor beta chains below, sequenced in a study of cytomegalovirus exposure and HLA in healthy donors. Researchers ran the PCR with 60 Vbeta and 13 Jbeta primers. The method was immunoSEQ multiplex PCR; TCRdb's version includes in-frame clones alone and lacks a portion of them. The data hold about 91,000 clones, with roughly 67% observed a single time. Sequenced sample: PBMCs. These receptor sequences come from a human donor in good health.

The V gene is TRBV25-1, the J gene TRBJ2-4; the D gene is possibly TRBD2 (6 bases). V was trimmed by 3 bases and J by 12 bases, leaving 21 bases between them. The germline V gene encodes CDR1 MGHDK and CDR2 SYGVNS. This CDR3 has 15 residues. In nucleotides, the CDR3 is TGTGCCAGCAGTGATTGGGGGGATGTGTCAGAGACTCAGTACTTC. Its translation: CASSDWGDVSETQYF. Combining the CDR3 with reference TRBV25-1 and TRBJ2-4 gives the whole variable domain EADIYQTPRYLVIGTGKKITLECSQTMGHDKMYWYQQDPGMELHLIHYSYGVNSTEKGDLSSESTVSRIRTEHFPLTLESARPSHTSQYLCASSDWGDVSETQYFGAGTRLSVL.

The chain is built from TRBV4-2 and TRBJ2-3, with D tentatively TRBD2 (6 bases). V lost 2 bases and J lost 0, with 12 bases in between. Germline lookup yields CDR1 LGHNA and CDR2 YNFKEQ. The CDR3 contains 16 residues. CDR3 sequence (DNA): TGTGCCAGCAGCCAACAAGTAGCGGCTAGCACAGATACGCAGTATTTT. Protein sequence: CASSQQVAASTDTQYF.

This chain uses TRBV5-1 with TRBJ1-1; 8 bases map to TRBD1. With 4 bases clipped from V and 5 bases from J, the junction kept 7 bases outside the gene matches. CDR1 is SGHRS and CDR2 is YFSETQ in the germline V gene. The CDR3 runs to 14 residues. CDR3 protein: CASSSRTGSTEAFF. CDR3 DNA: TGCGCCAGCAGCAGCCGGACAGGGAGTACTGAAGCTTTCTTT.

The rearrangement joins TRBV11-2 to TRBJ1-1, with D uncertain. Germline V gene lookup returns CDR1 SGHAT and CDR2 FQNNGV. The CDR3 is 13 amino acids. V gave up 7 bases and J gave up 0 bases, with 9 bases separating them. CDR3 sequence reads: CASTKELNTEAFF. The CDR3 DNA is TGTGCCAGCACCAAAGAGTTGAACACTGAAGCTTTCTTT.

This rearrangement joins TRBV6-6 to TRBJ1-2; D call uncertain. CDR3 length: 13 amino acids. The germline CDR1 and CDR2 sequences are MNHNY and SVGAGI (reference sequence). The ends were cut back, 10 bases at V and 0 bases at J, with 12 bases in the middle. The CDR3 loop is CAITWGANYGYTF. In nucleotides, the CDR3 is TGTGCCATTACATGGGGAGCTAACTATGGCTACACCTTC.

This chain joins TRBV2 and TRBJ2-7; D might be TRBD1 (7 bases). Germline CDR1 SNHLY, CDR2 FYNNEI. V lost 8 bases and J lost 3, with 14 bases in between. This CDR3 has 13 amino acids. The CDR3: CASGGDSDYEQYF. The CDR3 DNA sequence: TGTGCCAGCGGAGGGGACAGCGACTACGAGCAGTACTTC.

The CDR3 nucleotides read TGTGCCAGCAGCTTAACGTGGGAGCGCACAGATACGCAGTATTTT. This encodes CASSLTWERTDTQYF. V is TRBV7-3 and J is TRBJ2-3; D perhaps matches TRBD2 (5 bases). Germline V lookup: CDR1 SGHTA, CDR2 FQGTGA. CDR3 length: 15 amino acids. Trimming stripped 0 bases from V and 1 base from J, with 8 bases between.

This clone was found a few times. The chain is built from TRBV6-4 and TRBJ2-7, with 7 bases lining up with TRBD1. J was trimmed by 1 base and V by 10 bases; bases with no gene match: 4. The CDR3 is 12 amino acids. Germline V CDR1 and CDR2: MRHNA, SNTAGT. CDR3 region: CAIGTASYEQYF. Here the CDR3 DNA reads TGTGCCATCGGGACAGCGTCCTACGAGCAGTACTTC.

The chain recombines TRBV27 with TRBJ1-2; D possibly corresponds to TRBD1 (6 bases). Trimming cost V 3 bases and J 7 bases, with 12 bases left between them. This CDR3 contains 13 residues. Germline values: CDR1 MNHEY, CDR2 SMNVEV (reference sequence). This chain's CDR3 is CASSFDRRGGYTF. The CDR3 DNA is TGTGCCAGCAGTTTCGACAGGAGAGGTGGCTACACCTTC.

The chain combines TRBV4-1 with TRBJ2-5, with TRBD2 as a possible D gene (7 bases). V lost 1 base, J lost 2 bases, and 17 bases lay in between. CDR1 and CDR2 from the germline V gene are MGHRA and YSYEKL. The CDR3 has 17 residues. The CDR3 DNA reads as TGCGCCAGCAGCCAAGGCGAGGGGGGGGAGTTGCAAGAGACCCAGTACTTC. It specifies CASSQGEGGELQETQYF.

The V call is TRBV4-3, the J call TRBJ2-5; no clear D. CDR1 and CDR2 from the germline V gene are LGHNA and YSLEER. There are 14 residues in the CDR3. Trimming pared 0 bases from V and 7 bases from J, leaving 12 bases between. In DNA, the CDR3 is TGCGCCAGCAGCCAAGAAAAAAGCCTCGGGACCCAGTACTTC. It yields the protein CASSQEKSLGTQYF.

The chain employs TRBV4-1 and TRBJ1-5, with 9 nucleotides matching TRBD1. CDR1 is MGHRA, CDR2 YSYEKL, per germline. After removal of 0 bases from V and 6 bases from J, the junction contained 9 bases not matched to a gene. There are 17 residues in the CDR3. In DNA form, the CDR3 reads TGCGCCAGCAGCCAAGATTACCGGACAGGGGTGAGTCAGCCCCAGCATTTT. As protein: CASSQDYRTGVSQPQHF.

The chain links TRBV4-2 to TRBJ2-1; 14 bases agree with TRBD2. V trimming: 1 base; J trimming: 5 bases; junction bases outside the gene matches: 4. Looked up from germline, CDR1 is LGHNA and CDR2 is YNFKEQ. This CDR3 is built from 17 residues. The CDR3 here is CASSQGLAGGPDNEQFF. CDR3 nucleotide sequence: TGTGCCAGCAGCCAAGGACTAGCGGGGGGGCCTGACAATGAGCAGTTCTTC.

The CDR3 reads CASSRSGTSGGPHNEQFF. CDR3 bases: TGTGCCAGCAGCCGATCTGGGACTAGCGGGGGGCCGCACAATGAGCAGTTCTTC. The rearrangement uses TRBV9 and TRBJ2-1, with 15 bases lining up with TRBD2. The CDR3 is 18 amino acids. Germline loops: CDR1 SGDLS, CDR2 YYNGEE. Losses at the gene ends were 4 bases for V and 5 bases for J; bases not matched to a gene: 10.

The chain couples TRBV6-5 to TRBJ1-4, with 8 bases that match TRBD1. The CDR3 runs 14 residues. V lost 6 bases to trimming and J lost 7 bases; unmatched junction nucleotides: 7. Germline CDR1 and CDR2: MNHEY and SVGAGI. CDR3 amino acids: CASRTGTGPEKLFF. The CDR3 DNA sequence: TGTGCCAGCAGGACCGGGACAGGACCTGAAAAACTGTTTTTT.

This chain connects TRBV2 to TRBJ2-1; D is uncertain. The V end lost 3 bases, the J end lost 9 bases, and 15 bases lay between the germline ends. The germline V gene encodes CDR1 SNHLY and CDR2 FYNNEI. CDR3 size: 14 residues. CDR3 sequence reads: CASSDSTFIGEQFF. CDR3 nucleotides: TGTGCCAGCAGTGACTCTACCTTCATCGGTGAGCAGTTCTTC. Using reference TRBV2 and TRBJ2-1 for the parts outside the CDR3, the full variable domain is EPEVTQTPSHQVTQMGQEVILRCVPISNHLYFYWYRQILGQKVEFLVSFYNNEISEKSEIFDDQFSVERPDGSNFTLKIRSTKLEDSAMYFCASSDSTFIGEQFFGPGTRLTVL.

This chain uses TRBV4-1 with TRBJ2-3; 7 bases map to TRBD2. Trimming at V came to 4 bases and at J to 0 bases, leaving 4 bases not matched to a gene. The CDR3 totals 15 residues. The germline V gene has CDR1 MGHRA and CDR2 YSYEKL. In DNA, the CDR3 is TGCGCCAGCAGCCTGACTAGCCCCAGCACAGATACGCAGTATTTT. Residues: CASSLTSPSTDTQYF.

This sequence joins TRBV4-3 and TRBJ2-7, with D possibly being TRBD1 (5 bases). CDR3 size: 14 residues. The germline V gene encodes CDR1 LGHNA and CDR2 YSLEER. Trimming stripped 4 bases from V and 3 bases from J, with 13 bases between. The CDR3 DNA sequence: TGCGCCAGCAGCCTACAGGCCGGCCTCTACGAGCAGTACTTC. Protein sequence: CASSLQAGLYEQYF.